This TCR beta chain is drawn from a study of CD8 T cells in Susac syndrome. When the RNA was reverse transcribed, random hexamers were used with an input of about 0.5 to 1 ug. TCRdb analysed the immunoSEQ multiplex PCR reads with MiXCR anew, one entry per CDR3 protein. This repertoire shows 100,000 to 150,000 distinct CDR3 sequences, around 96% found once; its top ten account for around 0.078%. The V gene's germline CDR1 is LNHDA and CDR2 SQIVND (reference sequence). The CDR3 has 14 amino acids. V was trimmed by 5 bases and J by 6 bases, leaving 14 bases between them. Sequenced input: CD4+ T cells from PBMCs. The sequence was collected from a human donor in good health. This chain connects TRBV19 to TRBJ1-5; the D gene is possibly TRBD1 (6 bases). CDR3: CASSVQGVTQPQHF. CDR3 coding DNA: TGTGCCAGTAGTGTACAGGGTGTTACTCAGCCCCAGCATTTT. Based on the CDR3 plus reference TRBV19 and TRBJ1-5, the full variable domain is DGGITQSPKYLFRKEGQNVTLSCEQNLNHDAMYWYRQDPGQGLRLIYYSQIVNDFQKGDIAEGYSVSREKKESFPLTVTSAQKNPTAFYLCASSVQGVTQPQHFGDGTRLSIL.